Each of the 29 T cell receptor beta chains below was sequenced from the same sample in a study of T cell responses to AZD1222 COVID-19 vaccine. Repertoires were generated with immunoSEQ multiplex PCR, while TCRdb's copy carries only in-frame clones and drops some. The sample comprises about 100,000 clones, around 87% of which are singletons, and less than 3.5% rests with the top ten. This specimen consisted of peripheral blood, obtained on day 0 of AZD1222 vaccination. These receptors were taken from an adult in good health.

The chain combines TRBV18 with TRBJ2-2; 9 nucleotides match TRBD1. Losses at the gene ends were 4 bases for V and 7 bases for J; bases not matched to a gene: 4. Germline lookup yields CDR1 KGHSH and CDR2 LQKENI. The CDR3 spans 14 residues. DNA for the CDR3: TGTGCCAGCTCACAACAGGGGGCCGGCGGGGAGCTGTTTTTT. Translated, it gives CASSQQGAGGELFF. The variable domain in full, with the rest retrieved from reference TRBV18 and TRBJ2-2, is NAGVMQNPRHLVRRRGQEARLRCSPMKGHSHVYWYRQLPEEGLKFMVYLQKENIIDESGMPKERFSAEFPKEGPSILRIQQVVRGDSAAYFCASSQQGAGGELFFGEGSRLTVL.

This clone occurred a few times. The genes are TRBV9 and TRBJ2-1; D is unclear. The CDR3 contains 15 residues. CDR1 SGDLS and CDR2 YYNGEE come from the germline V gene. V was pared by 4 bases and J by 0 bases, with 11 bases between. The CDR3 here is CASSPSPVSYNEQFF. The DNA for the CDR3 is TGTGCCAGCAGCCCAAGCCCCGTCTCCTACAATGAGCAGTTCTTC.

CDR3 region: CASSAVTGSSTDTQYF. The CDR3, as DNA: TGTGCCAGCAGCGCAGTTACAGGATCTAGCACAGATACGCAGTATTTT. The chain has TRBV11-2 and TRBJ2-3; a possible D gene is TRBD1 (5 bases). This CDR3 is built from 16 residues. Looked up from germline, CDR1 is SGHAT and CDR2 is FQNNGV. V was shortened by 5 bases and J by 0 bases, with 15 bases between the two germline ends.

This clone has a single count. The chain recombines TRBV19 with TRBJ2-5; 8 nucleotides agree with TRBD2. This CDR3 has 16 amino acids. J was trimmed by 1 base and V by 5 bases; bases with no gene match: 9. The germline gives CDR1 LNHDA, CDR2 SQIVND (reference sequence). The CDR3 region has the DNA TGTGCCAGTAGTCCCAGGACTAGCAGTTTCCAAGAGACCCAGTACTTC. It specifies CASSPRTSSFQETQYF.

The chain couples TRBV28 to TRBJ1-1, with D hard to call. Germline CDR1 is MDHEN and CDR2 is SYDVKM. V shed 5 bases and J shed 1 base, with 8 bases lying between them. CDR3 length: 13 residues. The CDR3 nucleotides are TGTGCCAGCAGTACCGCACCGAACACTGAAGCTTTCTTT. It encodes CASSTAPNTEAFF.

The CDR3 bases are TGTGCCAGCAGTTTCCCCCAGGGGCATCACTATGGCTACACCTTC. It codes for CASSFPQGHHYGYTF. V is TRBV28 and J is TRBJ1-2; a weak D match, TRBD1 (6 bases). The length of the CDR3 is 15 residues. The V end was cut by 3 bases, the J end by 3 bases, with 14 bases between. The germline V gene encodes CDR1 MDHEN and CDR2 SYDVKM.

The chain has TRBV5-4 and TRBJ1-1, with D unclear. With 0 bases removed from V and 1 base from J, the gap between germline ends came to 10 bases. Germline CDR1 is SGHNT and CDR2 is YYREEE (reference sequence). This CDR3 is 15 amino acids long. The CDR3 region has the DNA TGTGCCAGCAGCTTGGGTTTCGCGGCGAACACTGAAGCTTTCTTT. As protein: CASSLGFAANTEAFF.

J is TRBJ1-3 and V is TRBV28, with a weak D call TRBD1 (5 bases). V was cut by 3 bases and J by 0 bases, with 12 bases left in between. Germline values: CDR1 MDHEN, CDR2 SYDVKM. This CDR3 is 16 amino acids long. As DNA, the CDR3 is TGTGCCAGCAGTTTCCCCGCAGGGCTCTCTGGAAACACCATATATTTT. Translating it yields CASSFPAGLSGNTIYF.

This clone was seen once. The chain recombines TRBV28 with TRBJ2-7, with D uncertain. The CDR3 is 14 amino acids. CDR1 is MDHEN and CDR2 is SYDVKM in the germline V gene. The V gene lost 3 bases and the J gene lost 3 bases, with 12 bases spanning the gap. In nucleotides, the CDR3 is TGTGCCAGCAGTTTCTGGTCCTTATTCTACGAGCAGTACTTC. This gives the protein CASSFWSLFYEQYF.

V gene TRBV30 combines with J gene TRBJ2-5, with 9 positions matching TRBD2. CDR3 length equals 15 residues. Trimming removed 1 base from V and 4 bases from J; junction bases left unmatched: 7. Germline V gene data show CDR1 as GTSNPN and CDR2 as SVGIG (reference sequence). The CDR3 protein is CAWSGAGGPLETQYF. In DNA, the CDR3 is TGTGCCTGGAGTGGGGCGGGAGGGCCCTTAGAGACCCAGTACTTC.

The V call is TRBV5-1, the J call TRBJ2-1; no definite D call. CDR3 length equals 14 residues. Germline CDR1 SGHRS, CDR2 YFSETQ. Trimming left V 3 bases short and J 0 bases short, with 7 bases between. CDR3 residues: CASSWHSSYNEQFF. As DNA, the CDR3 is TGCGCCAGCAGCTGGCATAGCTCCTACAATGAGCAGTTCTTC.

This chain connects TRBV7-2 to TRBJ1-4; weak D call: TRBD1 (5 bases). The CDR3 runs to 16 residues. V was cut by 2 bases and J by 6 bases, with 16 bases left in between. CDR1 SGHTA and CDR2 FQGNSA come from the germline V gene. CDR3 nucleotide sequence: TGTGCCAGCAGCTTAAGGAGAGGGCAGGGCCATGAAAAACTGTTTTTT. Protein: CASSLRRGQGHEKLFF.

The rearrangement joins TRBV7-9 to TRBJ1-2; 7 nucleotides align to TRBD1. Germline V gives CDR1 SEHNR, CDR2 FQNEAQ (reference sequence). V was clipped by 0 bases and J by 2 bases; unmatched bases: 3. The CDR3 has 15 residues. The CDR3 bases are TGTGCCAGCAGCTTAGCAGGGGGCAGAAACTATGGCTACACCTTC. It specifies CASSLAGGRNYGYTF.

The V call is TRBV11-3, the J call TRBJ2-1, with D tentatively TRBD2 (6 bases). The CDR3 has 16 residues. CDR1 and CDR2 from the germline V gene are SGHNT and YENEEA. The V end was cut by 1 base, the J end by 6 bases, with 16 bases between. The CDR3 DNA is TGTGCCAGCAGCTTAGGGGTGACTAGGGGCCTCAATGAGCAGTTCTTC. Protein product: CASSLGVTRGLNEQFF.

The chain couples TRBV6-5 to TRBJ1-1; 12 bases agree with TRBD1. Unmatched junction bases numbered 4, after V lost 2 bases and J lost 6 bases. From germline, CDR1 is MNHEY and CDR2 SVGAGI. The CDR3 loop spans 15 amino acids. The CDR3 bases are TGTGCCAGCAGTTACCCGGGACAGGGGGCTGCTGAAGCTTTCTTT. Protein product: CASSYPGQGAAEAFF.

The V call is TRBV7-2, the J call TRBJ1-6; no clear D gene. V dropped 1 base and J dropped 9 bases, with 10 bases sitting between them. CDR1 is SGHTA and CDR2 is FQGNSA in the germline V gene. This CDR3 has 14 residues. The CDR3 DNA follows: TGTGCCAGCAGCTTAGTGGAGACTACTTCACCCCTCCACTTT. Its translation is CASSLVETTSPLHF.

J is TRBJ2-7 and V is TRBV6-5, with a possible D match to TRBD2 (6 bases). The V gene lost 0 bases and the J gene lost 3 bases, with 12 bases spanning the gap. The V gene's germline CDR1 is MNHEY and CDR2 SVGAGI. The CDR3 consists of 15 residues. The CDR3 sequence: CASSYSSGTFYEQYF. The CDR3 bases are TGTGCCAGCAGTTACTCTAGCGGAACTTTCTACGAGCAGTACTTC.

This clone showed up just a few times. J is TRBJ2-1 and V is TRBV19; D may be TRBD2 (6 bases). The V gene's germline CDR1 is LNHDA and CDR2 SQIVND (reference sequence). Trimming removed 4 bases at V and 2 bases at J, with 15 bases between. This CDR3 contains 16 residues. The CDR3, as DNA: TGTGCCAGTAGTAGAACTGGGAGGACTCCCTACAATGAGCAGTTCTTC. Encoded protein: CASSRTGRTPYNEQFF.

This sequence joins TRBV7-8 and TRBJ2-7; D gene ambiguous. CDR1 is SGHVS, CDR2 FQNEAQ, per germline. The V and J ends lost 8 bases and 0 bases respectively, with 14 bases between them. The CDR3 covers 14 residues. The CDR3, as DNA: TGTGCCAGCGTGCAAGGGATTATCTCCTACGAGCAGTACTTC. It yields the protein CASVQGIISYEQYF.

V usage is TRBV9 and J usage is TRBJ1-3, with D perhaps matching TRBD1 (5 bases). The V and J ends lost 1 base and 3 bases respectively, with 8 bases between them. The length of the CDR3 is 14 residues. The germline gives CDR1 SGDLS, CDR2 YYNGEE. This CDR3 reads CASSVQGGGNTIYF. The CDR3 region has the DNA TGTGCCAGCAGCGTACAGGGCGGTGGAAACACCATATATTTT.

CDR3 in amino acids: CASSLTDTQYF. The DNA for the CDR3 is TGTGCCAGCAGCTTGACAGATACGCAGTATTTT. The chain couples TRBV7-6 to TRBJ2-3; D uncertain. The CDR3 is made up of 11 amino acids. Germline lookup yields CDR1 SGHVS and CDR2 FNYEAQ. V lost 3 bases and J 3 bases, leaving 1 base between the germline ends.

V gene TRBV5-1 combines with J gene TRBJ2-5; 14 bases fit TRBD2. J lost 4 bases, V lost 1 base, and 6 bases had no gene match. This CDR3 comprises 17 residues. The germline gives CDR1 SGHRS, CDR2 YFSETQ. CDR3 region: CASSLLGLAGGGETQYF. DNA of the CDR3: TGCGCCAGCAGCTTGCTTGGACTAGCGGGAGGAGGAGAGACCCAGTACTTC.

The rearrangement links TRBV5-1 to TRBJ1-1; the match to TRBD1 covers 9 bases. Germline V gene sequence: CDR1 SGHRS, CDR2 YFSETQ. The CDR3 consists of 15 residues. Trimming removed 3 bases from V and 4 bases from J; junction bases left unmatched: 7. DNA for the CDR3: TGCGCCAGCAGCTCGAATACAGGGGGCAGCACTGAAGCTTTCTTT. The encoded protein is CASSSNTGGSTEAFF.

V gene TRBV19 combines with J gene TRBJ1-5; perhaps TRBD1 as D (6 bases). The V gene's germline CDR1 is LNHDA and CDR2 SQIVND (reference sequence). V was cut by 9 bases and J by 3 bases, with 24 bases left in between. The CDR3 contains 17 residues. In nucleotides, the CDR3 is TGTGCCAGCAATCCTCTAGGGACACAGGGCGACAATCAGCCCCAGCATTTT. Protein sequence: CASNPLGTQGDNQPQHF.

The chain joins TRBV6-5 to TRBJ2-3, with D unresolved. The CDR3 runs 13 residues. Germline assignment: CDR1 MNHEY and CDR2 SVGAGI. Trimming took off 7 bases at V and 0 bases at J, with 8 bases between the two ends. For the CDR3, the DNA is TGTGCCAGCACCCGGCATAGCACAGATACGCAGTATTTT. Its translation is CASTRHSTDTQYF.

The chain recombines TRBV9 with TRBJ1-4; a weak D match, TRBD1 (6 bases). V lost 3 bases and J lost 6, with 9 bases in between. Germline values: CDR1 SGDLS, CDR2 YYNGEE. This CDR3 is built from 13 residues. The CDR3 DNA follows: TGTGCCAGCAGCGGGACAGTCGATGAAAAACTGTTTTTT. It encodes CASSGTVDEKLFF. Full variable domain (outside the CDR3, taken from reference TRBV9 and TRBJ1-4): DSGVTQTPKHLITATGQRVTLRCSPRSGDLSVYWYQQSLDQGLQFLIQYYNGEERAKGNILERFSAQQFPDLHSELNLSSLELGDSALYFCASSGTVDEKLFFGSGTQLSVL.

The chain recombines TRBV28 with TRBJ2-7; perhaps D is TRBD1 or TRBD2 (5 bases each). The CDR3 has 12 amino acids. CDR1 MDHEN and CDR2 SYDVKM come from the germline V gene. V lost 5 bases and J lost 5, with 10 bases in between. In DNA, the CDR3 is TGTGCCAGCAGTACTGGGACCCACGAGCAGTACTTC. This sequence encodes CASSTGTHEQYF. Filled out from reference TRBV28 and TRBJ2-7, the complete variable domain reads DVKVTQSSRYLVKRTGEKVFLECVQDMDHENMFWYRQDPGLGLRLIYFSYDVKMKEKGDIPEGYSVSREKKERFSLILESASTNQTSMYLCASSTGTHEQYFGPGTRLTVT.

The chain recombines TRBV19 with TRBJ2-7, with 13 nucleotides matching TRBD2. The V gene end was trimmed by 4 bases and the J gene end by 3 bases; junction bases not matched to a gene: 3. CDR3 size: 15 residues. Looked up from germline, CDR1 is LNHDA and CDR2 is SQIVND (reference sequence). The CDR3 DNA follows: TGTGCCAGTAGTACAGGGACTAGCGGGATCTACGAGCAGTACTTC. Its protein product is CASSTGTSGIYEQYF.

This rearrangement joins TRBV9 to TRBJ2-7, with TRBD1 matching 10 bases. Germline CDR1 SGDLS, CDR2 YYNGEE. V lost 4 bases, J lost 5 bases, and 6 bases stayed unmatched. The CDR3 has 14 residues. The CDR3 DNA follows: TGTGCCAGCAGCTTCCGGGACAGGGGAAACGAGCAGTACTTC. Its translation: CASSFRDRGNEQYF. Looking up the rest from reference TRBV9 and TRBJ2-7 gives the full variable domain: DSGVTQTPKHLITATGQRVTLRCSPRSGDLSVYWYQQSLDQGLQFLIQYYNGEERAKGNILERFSAQQFPDLHSELNLSSLELGDSALYFCASSFRDRGNEQYFGPGTRLTVT.